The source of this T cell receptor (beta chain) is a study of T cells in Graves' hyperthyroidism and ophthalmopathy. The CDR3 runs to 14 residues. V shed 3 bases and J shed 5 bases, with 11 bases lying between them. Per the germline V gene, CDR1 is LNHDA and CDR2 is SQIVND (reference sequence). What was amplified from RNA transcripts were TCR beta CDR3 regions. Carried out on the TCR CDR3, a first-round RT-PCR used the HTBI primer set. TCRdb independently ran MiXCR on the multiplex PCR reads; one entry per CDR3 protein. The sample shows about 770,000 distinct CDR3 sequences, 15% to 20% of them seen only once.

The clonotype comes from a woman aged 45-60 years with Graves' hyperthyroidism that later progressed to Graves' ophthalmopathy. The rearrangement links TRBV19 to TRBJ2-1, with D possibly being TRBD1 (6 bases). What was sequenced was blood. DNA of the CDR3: TGTGCCAGTAGTATCCAGGGGACAAACAATGAGCAGTTCTTC. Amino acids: CASSIQGTNNEQFF.